The T cell receptor beta chain described here comes from a study of OX40 agonist ivuxolimab in advanced cancers. At the level of the study: Partial responses were recorded for three patients, including one with hepatocellular carcinoma and two with cutaneous melanoma. Study-wide results and caveats: Clonal expansion from baseline to week 6 occurred in both CD4+ and CD8+ T cells. Among the lowest peripheral clonal expansion occurred in 0.1-3.0 mg/kg partial responders. Some patients without response likewise showed low normalized clonal expansion.

TCRdb keeps only in-frame clones here, not all; method: immunoSEQ multiplex PCR. The sample records tens of thousands of clones, 88% being singletons. This clone was found a few times. Its specificity is unknown. This sample comprised CD4+ or CD8+ T cells sorted from blood, obtained in a trial of the OX40 agonist ivuxolimab. The receptor's source is an adult with an advanced solid tumor such as melanoma, head and neck, liver or kidney cancer.

CDR3 coding DNA: TGTGCCACCAGCGGGGGATCGGGCAGGACTAATGAAAAACTGTTTTTT. It is translated as CATSGGSGRTNEKLFF. V and J are TRBV15 and TRBJ1-4; D is perhaps TRBD1 (5 bases). Germline V gene lookup returns CDR1 LNHNV and CDR2 YYDKDF (reference sequence). The CDR3 runs 16 residues. Trimming cost V 5 bases and J 2 bases, with 15 bases left between them.